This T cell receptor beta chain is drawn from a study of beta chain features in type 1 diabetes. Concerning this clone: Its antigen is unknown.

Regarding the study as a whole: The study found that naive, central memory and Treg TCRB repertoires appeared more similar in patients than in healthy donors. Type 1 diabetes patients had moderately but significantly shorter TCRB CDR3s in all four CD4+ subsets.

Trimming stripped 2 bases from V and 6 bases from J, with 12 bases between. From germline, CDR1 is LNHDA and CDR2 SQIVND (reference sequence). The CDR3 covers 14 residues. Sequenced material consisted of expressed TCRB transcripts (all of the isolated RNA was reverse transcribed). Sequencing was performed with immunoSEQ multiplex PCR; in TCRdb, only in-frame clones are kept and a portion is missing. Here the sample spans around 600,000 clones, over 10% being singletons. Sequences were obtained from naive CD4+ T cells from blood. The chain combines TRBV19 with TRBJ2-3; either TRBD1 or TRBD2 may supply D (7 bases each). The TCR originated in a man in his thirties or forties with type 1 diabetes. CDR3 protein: CASSIQGGIDTQYF. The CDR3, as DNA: TGTGCCAGTAGTATACAGGGGGGGATTGATACGCAGTATTTT.